This is a list of T cell receptor beta chains from one sample in a study of T cell responses to AZD1222 COVID-19 vaccine. This table comes from immunoSEQ multiplex PCR, and its TCRdb copy is limited to in-frame clones, with some not included. This repertoire comprises over 120,000 clones; its ten largest clones make up about 2.3%. The source material was peripheral blood. These receptors all come from an adult in good health. CDR3s include the opening cysteine and the closing phenylalanine or tryptophan. D genes are given only for firm matches.

len	d_gene	v_gene	j_gene	CDR3aa	CDR3nt
12	.	TRBV30	TRBJ1-2	CAWSGGSYGYTF	TGTGCCTGGAGCGGGGGCTCTTATGGCTACACCTTC
12	.	TRBV9	TRBJ2-3	CASGPSTDTQYF	TGTGCCAGCGGACCAAGCACAGATACGCAGTATTTT
12	.	TRBV2	TRBJ1-1	CASTRENTEAFF	TGTGCCAGCACCAGGGAGAACACTGAAGCTTTCTTT
13	.	TRBV4-3	TRBJ2-3	CASRGSGTDTQYF	TGCGCCAGCAGGGGGTCTGGCACAGATACGCAGTATTTT
14	.	TRBV2	TRBJ2-3	CASSQGLDTDTQYF	TGTGCCAGCAGCCAGGGATTGGACACAGATACGCAGTATTTT
16	.	TRBV14	TRBJ1-6	CASSIEGRGYNSPLHF	TGTGCCAGCAGTATAGAAGGCAGGGGCTATAATTCACCCCTCCACTTT
16	TRBD2	TRBV4-2	TRBJ2-3	CASSSRLAASTDTQYF	TGTGCCAGCAGCTCCCGACTAGCGGCTAGCACAGATACGCAGTATTTT
15	.	TRBV4-2	TRBJ1-5	CASSQEWSSNQPQHF	TGTGCCAGCAGCCAAGAATGGAGTAGCAATCAGCCCCAGCATTTT
16	TRBD2	TRBV6-2/TRBV6-3	TRBJ2-3	CASSSGLAGAVDTQYF	TGTGCCAGCAGTTCCGGGCTAGCGGGGGCGGTGGATACGCAGTATTTT
15	.	TRBV7-6	TRBJ1-5	CASSSRPIWDQPQHF	TGTGCCAGCAGCTCCCGTCCAATTTGGGATCAGCCCCAGCATTTT
13	.	TRBV2	TRBJ2-7	CASRGTGYYEQYF	TGTGCCAGCAGGGGAACAGGGTACTACGAGCAGTACTTC
15	.	TRBV13	TRBJ1-1	CASSLVLRGWTEAFF	TGTGCCAGCAGCTTAGTCCTCAGGGGCTGGACTGAAGCTTTCTTT
12	.	TRBV10-2	TRBJ2-7	CASGTGNYEQYF	TGCGCCAGCGGAACAGGGAACTACGAGCAGTACTTC
15	.	TRBV19	TRBJ2-5	CASSIDAGRGGPQYF	TGTGCCAGTAGTATAGACGCGGGACGAGGGGGTCCCCAGTACTTC
14	TRBD1	TRBV6-6	TRBJ1-1	CASSPRQGNTEAFF	TGTGCCAGCAGTCCTAGACAGGGAAACACTGAAGCTTTCTTT
14	.	TRBV7-9	TRBJ1-4	CASSLEQVDEKLFF	TGTGCCAGCAGCTTAGAACAGGTTGACGAAAAACTGTTTTTT